The following is a T cell receptor beta chain sequence with its context. Original methodology: Reference gene primer amplification in the assay estimated nucleated cell counts. The method was immunoSEQ multiplex PCR; TCRdb's version includes in-frame clones alone and lacks a portion of them. The V and J calls and clone size were taken over from that table, and D and trimming were inferred from the DNA. The data hold over 120,000 clones, with around 87% observed a single time. This record belongs to a study of blood T cell repertoires in COVID-19. About the study: From the United States, Italy and Spain came samples of acute and convalescent COVID-19. T cells, B-cell-depleted T cells, or PBMCs provided the cDNA or gDNA that served as material.

Participant-reported clinical history was the basis for cohort assignment. Sequenced material: PBMCs or T cells enriched from blood (not recorded which). The sequence was collected from a man aged 60-69 years who had recovered from COVID-19.

Here the CDR3 reads CASSFRRTEAFF. CDR3 nucleotides: TGTGCCAGCAGCTTCAGGAGGACTGAAGCTTTCTTT. The V call is TRBV11-2, the J call TRBJ1-1; D gene ambiguous. Germline V CDR1 and CDR2: SGHAT, FQNNGV. The ends were cut back, 3 bases at V and 5 bases at J, with 7 bases in the middle. This CDR3 is 12 amino acids long.